The text below deals with one T cell receptor (beta chain). Followed longitudinally, the Seattle patients had been enrolled during active infection. Profiled with immunoSEQ multiplex PCR; TCRdb holds only in-frame clones, not every one. The profile covers some 100,000 clones, with 88% appearing a single time and around 2.1% taken by the ten largest. This sample was taken from a study of blood T cell repertoires in COVID-19. Whole-study context: Italy, Spain and the United States were the sources of the convalescent and acute COVID-19 samples.

Trimming left V 1 base short and J 4 bases short, with 12 bases between. CDR1 is SGHNT, CDR2 YYREEE, per germline (reference sequence). The CDR3 has 15 residues. The sequenced material came from peripheral blood. This receptor was obtained from a man aged 50 to 59 with COVID-19, enrolled during active disease. The genes are TRBV5-4 and TRBJ2-1, with a weak D call TRBD2 (6 bases). The CDR3 spells CASSLNGGSYNEQFF. CDR3 sequence (DNA): TGTGCCAGCAGCTTGAACGGGGGTTCGTACAATGAGCAGTTCTTC.